These T cell receptor beta chains were read from a single sample in a study of T and B cells in COVID-19 patients. TCRdb independently ran MiXCR on the multiplex PCR reads; one entry per CDR3 protein. The sample contains tens of thousands of distinct CDR3 sequences, about 32% of which appear only once. The sequencing sample was made of blood. The source is a human donor who had recovered from COVID-19. CDR3s include the opening cysteine and the closing phenylalanine or tryptophan. A D gene is named only where the DNA matches it firmly. A clone size is listed for some rows: how often the clone was seen (once, few, many), or a class if it is expanded.

>TRBD1|TRBV29-1|TRBJ2-1|.
TGCAGCGTTGGGACAGGGGCTAATGAGCAGTTCTTC
CSVGTGANEQFF
>TRBD1|TRBV6-6|TRBJ1-5|once
TGTGCCAGCACGGACAGGGGGTACAATCAGCCCCAGCATTTT
CASTDRGYNQPQHF
>.|TRBV7-9|TRBJ2-3|.
TGTGCCAGCTCCTCCACCGGAACCACAGATACGCAGTATTTT
CASSSTGTTDTQYF
>.|TRBV19|TRBJ2-7|medium-sized
TGTGCCAGTAGTATGTGGACATCCTACGAGCAGTACTTC
CASSMWTSYEQYF
>.|TRBV6-1|TRBJ1-3|few
TGTGCCAGCAGTGAATGGAGAAACACCATATATTTT
CASSEWRNTIYF
>TRBD1|TRBV15|TRBJ2-7|.
TGTGCCACCAGCAGAGATCGGGGTTCCAGGGGGCGCAGGTACGAGCAGTACTTC
CATSRDRGSRGRRYEQYF
>TRBD2|TRBV30|TRBJ2-3|few
TGTGCCTGGAGGGGGGAGACTAGCGGGGTCACAGATACGCAGTATTTT
CAWRGETSGVTDTQYF
>.|TRBV27|TRBJ1-3|few
TGTGCCAGCAGTTTATCATCGAGGGACGGATTTGGAAACACCATATATTTT
CASSLSSRDGFGNTIYF
>.|TRBV7-6|TRBJ2-7|few
TGTGCCAGCAGCGAGACAGTAAGGGGCGAGCAGTACTTC
CASSETVRGEQYF
>TRBD2|TRBV19|TRBJ2-1|many
TGTGCCAGTAGTATAGATGGGACTACCGGGACCCTCTCCTACAATGAGCAGTTCTTC
CASSIDGTTGTLSYNEQFF
>TRBD1|TRBV20-1|TRBJ2-7|few
TGCAGTGCGTGGGGACAGGGGAACTTCCACGAGCAGTACTTC
CSAWGQGNFHEQYF
>TRBD2|TRBV14|TRBJ2-3|few
TGTGCCAGCAGTCCCGGGACTAGCCGAGATACGCAGTATTTT
CASSPGTSRDTQYF
>TRBD2|TRBV11-1|TRBJ2-3|.
TGTGCCAGCAGCCCAAGAGCGGGGCTCCACTCTAGCACAGATACGCAGTATTTT
CASSPRAGLHSSTDTQYF
>TRBD1|TRBV30|TRBJ2-7|many
TGTGCCTGGAGTCGGACAGGGGCCTCCTACGAGCAGTACTTC
CAWSRTGASYEQYF
>.|TRBV6-5|TRBJ2-2|.
TGTGCCAGCAGTTCCCCAGGCTCCGAGGAGCTGTTTTTT
CASSSPGSEELFF
>TRBD2|TRBV12-3/TRBV12-4|TRBJ2-1|.
TGTGCCAGCAGCCCCACCGTAGGTAGCGGGTACAATGAGCAGTTCTTC
CASSPTVGSGYNEQFF
>TRBD1|TRBV7-9|TRBJ1-1|.
TGTGCCAGCACCGGGACAGGGTACACTGAAGCTTTCTTT
CASTGTGYTEAFF
>TRBD2|TRBV6-5|TRBJ2-3|few
TGTGCCAGCAGTTGGGGACTAGCGGGAGGGAGAGATACGCAGTATTTT
CASSWGLAGGRDTQYF
>.|TRBV29-1|TRBJ2-3|medium-sized
TGCAGCGTTGAAGATCGCGGGTGGGATACGCAGTATTTT
CSVEDRGWDTQYF
>.|TRBV7-9|TRBJ2-7|few
TGTGCCAGCAGCTTAGGGGACTACGAGCAGTACTTC
CASSLGDYEQYF
>TRBD1|TRBV29-1|TRBJ1-2|many
TGCAGCCTCTGGGACAGTTTAAATGGCTACACCTTC
CSLWDSLNGYTF
>.|TRBV6-1|TRBJ2-7|few
TGTGCCAGCAGAAAGGGGGGGGCCTACGAGCAGTACTTC
CASRKGGAYEQYF
>TRBD2|TRBV30|TRBJ2-3|many
TGTGCCGGATTAGAAGCGGGAGGGGCGCCAGATACGCAGTATTTT
CAGLEAGGAPDTQYF
>.|TRBV15|TRBJ1-4|few
TGTGCCACCAGCAGAGATGGGGGGCCCGGCCGGGGAAAACTGTTTTTT
CATSRDGGPGRGKLFF
>.|TRBV6-5|TRBJ2-5|few
TGTGCCAGCAGTATAGGGGAAGGACAGGGAGGGGAGACCCAGTACTTC
CASSIGEGQGGETQYF
>TRBD1|TRBV6-6|TRBJ1-5|few
TGTGCCAGCAGTTACTCTCTTGGACAGGGATTCAATCAGCCCCAGCATTTT
CASSYSLGQGFNQPQHF
>TRBD1|TRBV30|TRBJ1-4|few
TGTGCCTGGAGTGCCGGGACAGCCGGACGGGTTGAAAAACTGTTTTTT
CAWSAGTAGRVEKLFF
>TRBD2|TRBV7-6|TRBJ2-1|few
TGTGCCAGCAGCTTAGGGATGACTAGCGGGGGGGACAATGAGCAGTTCTTC
CASSLGMTSGGDNEQFF
>.|TRBV18|TRBJ2-5|many
TGTGCCAGCTCACCGTCAAAGGCCAGGGTAGAGACCCAGTACTTC
CASSPSKARVETQYF
>.|TRBV18|TRBJ1-6|.
TGTGCCAGCTCACAGCTCCCGGGCCACAATTCACCCCTCCACTTT
CASSQLPGHNSPLHF
>.|TRBV5-6|TRBJ2-5|few
TGTGCCAGCAGCTGGGGTCAGGGCCAAGAGACCCAGTACTTC
CASSWGQGQETQYF
>.|TRBV18|TRBJ2-2|.
TGTGCCAGCTCAGAGGAGGCCGGGGAGCTGTTTTTT
CASSEEAGELFF
>.|TRBV12-3/TRBV12-4|TRBJ1-6|.
TGTGCCAGCAGTTTTTGGCGGTTCCCGAATTCACCCCTCCACTTT
CASSFWRFPNSPLHF
>TRBD1|TRBV29-1|TRBJ1-5|many
TGCAGCGTTCGGACAGGGAATAATCAGCCCCAGCATTTT
CSVRTGNNQPQHF
>TRBD2|TRBV5-6|TRBJ2-7|.
TGTGCCAGCAGCGGGGGACAGCCAAGCCCAGGGACTAGCGGGAGAAGCTCCTACGAGCAGTACTTC
CASSGGQPSPGTSGRSSYEQYF
>TRBD2|TRBV6-5|TRBJ2-1|many
TGTGCCAGCAGTGAACAACTAGCGGGAGGCGTGGATGAGCAGTTCTTC
CASSEQLAGGVDEQFF
>.|TRBV4-2|TRBJ2-1|few
TGTGCCAGCAGCCGAGGGGCTAGCTCCTACAATGAGCAGTTCTTC
CASSRGASSYNEQFF
>TRBD2|TRBV11-1|TRBJ2-1|.
TGTGCCAGCAGATTTGGCGGGCTAGCGGGAGTTCGGGAGCAGTTCTTC
CASRFGGLAGVREQFF
>.|TRBV6-5|TRBJ1-1|.
TGTGCCAGCAGTGGAAGAGGGAGTCCCAACACTGAAGCTTTCTTT
CASSGRGSPNTEAFF
>.|TRBV5-1|TRBJ1-6|.
TGCGCCAGCAGCTTTGTTGGGGGGAATTCACCCCTCCACTTT
CASSFVGGNSPLHF